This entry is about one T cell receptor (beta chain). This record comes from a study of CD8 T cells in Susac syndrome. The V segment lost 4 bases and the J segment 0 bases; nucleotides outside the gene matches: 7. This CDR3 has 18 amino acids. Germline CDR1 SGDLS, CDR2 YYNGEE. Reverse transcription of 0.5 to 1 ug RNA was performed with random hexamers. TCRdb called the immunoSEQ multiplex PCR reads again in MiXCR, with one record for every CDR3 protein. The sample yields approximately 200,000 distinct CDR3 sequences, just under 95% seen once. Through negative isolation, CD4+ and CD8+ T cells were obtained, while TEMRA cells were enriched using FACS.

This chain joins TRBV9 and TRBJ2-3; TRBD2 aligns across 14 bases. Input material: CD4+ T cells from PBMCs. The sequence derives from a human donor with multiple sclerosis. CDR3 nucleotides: TGTGCCAGCAGCTCCGGACTAGCGGGGGGAACTAGCACAGATACGCAGTATTTT. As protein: CASSSGLAGGTSTDTQYF. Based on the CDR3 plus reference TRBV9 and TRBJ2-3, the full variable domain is DSGVTQTPKHLITATGQRVTLRCSPRSGDLSVYWYQQSLDQGLQFLIQYYNGEERAKGNILERFSAQQFPDLHSELNLSSLELGDSALYFCASSSGLAGGTSTDTQYFGPGTRLTVL.